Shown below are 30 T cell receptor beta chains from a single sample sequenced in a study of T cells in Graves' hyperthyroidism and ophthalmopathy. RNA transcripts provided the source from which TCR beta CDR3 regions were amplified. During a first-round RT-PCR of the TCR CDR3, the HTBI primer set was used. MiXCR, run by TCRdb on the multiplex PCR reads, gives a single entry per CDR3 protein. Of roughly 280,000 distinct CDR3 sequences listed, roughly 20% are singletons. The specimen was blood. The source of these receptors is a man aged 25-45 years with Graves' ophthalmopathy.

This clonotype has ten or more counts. The CDR3: CASSPVGMDIQYF. The CDR3 DNA sequence: TGTGCCAGCAGCCCGGTTGGAATGGACATTCAGTACTTC. The V gene is TRBV11-1, the J gene TRBJ2-4; D unresolved. CDR1 and CDR2 from the germline V gene are SGHAT and FQDESV (reference sequence). Trimming cost V 5 bases and J 8 bases, with 13 bases left between them. CDR3 length equals 13 residues.

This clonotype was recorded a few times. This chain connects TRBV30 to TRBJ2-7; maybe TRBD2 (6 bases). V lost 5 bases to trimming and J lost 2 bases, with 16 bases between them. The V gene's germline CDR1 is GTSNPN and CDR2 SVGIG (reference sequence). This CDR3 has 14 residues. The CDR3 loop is CAWGDSSNAYEQYF. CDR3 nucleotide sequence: TGTGCCTGGGGGGACTCATCGAACGCCTACGAGCAGTACTTC.

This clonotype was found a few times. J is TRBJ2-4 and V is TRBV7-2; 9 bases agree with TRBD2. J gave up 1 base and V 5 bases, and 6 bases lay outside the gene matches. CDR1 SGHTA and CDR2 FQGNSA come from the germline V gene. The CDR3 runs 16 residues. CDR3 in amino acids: CASSRSGSAAKNIQYF. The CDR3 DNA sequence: TGTGCCAGCAGCCGTAGCGGGAGCGCCGCCAAAAACATTCAGTACTTC.

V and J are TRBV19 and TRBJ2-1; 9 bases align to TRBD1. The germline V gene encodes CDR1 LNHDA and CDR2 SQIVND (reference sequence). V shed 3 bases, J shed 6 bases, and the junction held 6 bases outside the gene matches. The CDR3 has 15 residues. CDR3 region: CASSIGTGRSNEQFF. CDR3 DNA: TGTGCCAGTAGTATCGGGACAGGGCGTTCCAATGAGCAGTTCTTC. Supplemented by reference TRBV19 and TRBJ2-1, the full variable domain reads DGGITQSPKYLFRKEGQNVTLSCEQNLNHDAMYWYRQDPGQGLRLIYYSQIVNDFQKGDIAEGYSVSREKKESFPLTVTSAQKNPTAFYLCASSIGTGRSNEQFFGPGTRLTVL.

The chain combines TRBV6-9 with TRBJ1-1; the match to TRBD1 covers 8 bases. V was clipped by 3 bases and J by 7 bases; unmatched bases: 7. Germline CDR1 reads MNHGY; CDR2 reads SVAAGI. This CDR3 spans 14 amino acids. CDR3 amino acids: CASSYGTGGYEAFF. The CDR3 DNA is TGTGCCAGCAGTTACGGGACAGGAGGGTATGAAGCTTTCTTT.

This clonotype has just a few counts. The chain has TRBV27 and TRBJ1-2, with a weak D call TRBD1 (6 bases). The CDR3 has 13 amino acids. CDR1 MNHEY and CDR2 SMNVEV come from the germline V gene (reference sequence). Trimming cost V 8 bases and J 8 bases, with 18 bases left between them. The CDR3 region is CASSTQGDIGYTF. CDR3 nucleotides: TGTGCCAGCTCCACTCAAGGGGACATCGGCTACACCTTC.

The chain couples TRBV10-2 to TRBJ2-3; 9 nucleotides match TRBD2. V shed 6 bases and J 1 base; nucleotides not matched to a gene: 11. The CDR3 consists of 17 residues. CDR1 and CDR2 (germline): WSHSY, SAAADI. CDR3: CASRGGAGTSRTDTQYF. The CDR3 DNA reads TGCGCCAGCAGGGGTGGGGCCGGGACTAGCCGCACAGATACGCAGTATTTT.

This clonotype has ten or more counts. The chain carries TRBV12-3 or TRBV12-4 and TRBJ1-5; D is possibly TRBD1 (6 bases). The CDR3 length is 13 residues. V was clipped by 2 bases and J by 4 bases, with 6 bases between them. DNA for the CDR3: TGTGCCAGCAGTTTACAGGGGAATCAGCCCCAGCATTTT. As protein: CASSLQGNQPQHF.

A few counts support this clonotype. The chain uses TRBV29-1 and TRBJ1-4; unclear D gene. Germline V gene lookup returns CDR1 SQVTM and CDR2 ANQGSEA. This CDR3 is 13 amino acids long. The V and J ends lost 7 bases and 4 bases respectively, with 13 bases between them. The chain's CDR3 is CSALRTDNEKLFF. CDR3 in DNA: TGCAGCGCCCTCAGGACGGATAATGAAAAACTGTTTTTT.

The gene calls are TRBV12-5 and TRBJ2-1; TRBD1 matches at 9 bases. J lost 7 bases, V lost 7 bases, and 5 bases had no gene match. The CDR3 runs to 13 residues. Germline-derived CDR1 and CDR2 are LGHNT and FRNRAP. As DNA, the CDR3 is TGTGCTAGTGCCCGGGACAGGGCAAATGAGCAGTTCTTC. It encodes CASARDRANEQFF.

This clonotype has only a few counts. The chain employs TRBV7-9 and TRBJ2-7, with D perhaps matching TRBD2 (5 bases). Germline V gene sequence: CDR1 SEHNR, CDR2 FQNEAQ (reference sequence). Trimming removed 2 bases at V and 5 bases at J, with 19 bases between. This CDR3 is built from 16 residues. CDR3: CASSLILATSDDEQYF. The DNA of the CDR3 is TGTGCCAGCAGCTTAATTCTAGCCACCTCGGATGACGAGCAGTACTTC.

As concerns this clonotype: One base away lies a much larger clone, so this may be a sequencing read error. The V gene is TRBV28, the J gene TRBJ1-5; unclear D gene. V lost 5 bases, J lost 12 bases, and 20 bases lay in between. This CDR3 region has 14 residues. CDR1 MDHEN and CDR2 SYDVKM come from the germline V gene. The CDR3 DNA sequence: TGTGCCAGCAGTCCATACGTTCCTGTTGGGCTCCAGCATTTT. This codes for CASSPYVPVGLQHF.

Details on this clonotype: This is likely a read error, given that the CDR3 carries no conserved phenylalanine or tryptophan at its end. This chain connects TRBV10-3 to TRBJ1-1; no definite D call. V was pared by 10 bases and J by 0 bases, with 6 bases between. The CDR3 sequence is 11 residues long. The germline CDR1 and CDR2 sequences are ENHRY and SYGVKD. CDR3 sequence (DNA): TGTGCCAGCTCGTTGAACACTGAAGCTTTCTCT. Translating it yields CASSLNTEAFS.

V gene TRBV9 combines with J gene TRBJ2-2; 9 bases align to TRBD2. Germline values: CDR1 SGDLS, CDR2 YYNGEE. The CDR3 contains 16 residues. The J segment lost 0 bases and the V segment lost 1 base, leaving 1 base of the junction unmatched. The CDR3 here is CASSVTSGPNTGELFF. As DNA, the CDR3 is TGTGCCAGCAGCGTAACTAGCGGGCCGAACACCGGGGAGCTGTTTTTT. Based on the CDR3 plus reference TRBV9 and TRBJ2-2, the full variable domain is DSGVTQTPKHLITATGQRVTLRCSPRSGDLSVYWYQQSLDQGLQFLIQYYNGEERAKGNILERFSAQQFPDLHSELNLSSLELGDSALYFCASSVTSGPNTGELFFGEGSRLTVL.

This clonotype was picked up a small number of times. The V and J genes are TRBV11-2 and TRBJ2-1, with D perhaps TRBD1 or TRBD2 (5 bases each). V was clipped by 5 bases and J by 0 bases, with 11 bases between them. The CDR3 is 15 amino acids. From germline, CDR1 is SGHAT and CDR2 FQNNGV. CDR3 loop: CASSGGRFSYNEQFF. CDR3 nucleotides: TGTGCCAGCAGCGGGGGACGTTTCTCCTACAATGAGCAGTTCTTC.

The CDR3 here is CATSQTGQENTGELFF. Here the CDR3 DNA reads TGTGCCACCAGCCAAACTGGACAGGAGAACACCGGGGAGCTGTTTTTT. This chain joins TRBV24-1 and TRBJ2-2, with TRBD1 matching 7 bases. V gave up 7 bases and J gave up 1 base; unmatched junction bases: 8. CDR1 KGHDR and CDR2 SFDVKD come from the germline V gene. The CDR3 runs to 16 residues.

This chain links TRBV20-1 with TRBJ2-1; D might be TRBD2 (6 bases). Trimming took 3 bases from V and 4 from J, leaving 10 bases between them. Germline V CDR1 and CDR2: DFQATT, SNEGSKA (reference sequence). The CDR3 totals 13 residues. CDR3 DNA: TGCAGTGCTAGGGGGGGACTGTACAATGAGCAGTTCTTC. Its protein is CSARGGLYNEQFF.

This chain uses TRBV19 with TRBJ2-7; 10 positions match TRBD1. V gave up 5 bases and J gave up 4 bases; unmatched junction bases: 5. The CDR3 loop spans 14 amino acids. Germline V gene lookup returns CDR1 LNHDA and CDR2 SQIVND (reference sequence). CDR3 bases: TGTGCCAGTAGTGCACCGGGACAGGGGTACGAGCAGTACTTC. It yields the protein CASSAPGQGYEQYF.

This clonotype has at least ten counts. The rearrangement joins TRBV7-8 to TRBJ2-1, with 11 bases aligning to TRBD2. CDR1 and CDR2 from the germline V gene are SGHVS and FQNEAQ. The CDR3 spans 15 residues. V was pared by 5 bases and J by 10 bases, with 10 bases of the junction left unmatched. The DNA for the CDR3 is TGTGCCAGCAGCCTACGGACTAGCGGGTACAGGGAGCAGTTCTTC. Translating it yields CASSLRTSGYREQFF.

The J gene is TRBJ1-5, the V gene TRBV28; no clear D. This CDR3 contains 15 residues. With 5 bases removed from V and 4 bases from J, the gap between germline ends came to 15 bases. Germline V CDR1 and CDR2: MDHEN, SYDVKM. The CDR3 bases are TGTGCCAGCAGTCTCCGGGCCACACCTAATCAGCCCCAGCATTTT. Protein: CASSLRATPNQPQHF.

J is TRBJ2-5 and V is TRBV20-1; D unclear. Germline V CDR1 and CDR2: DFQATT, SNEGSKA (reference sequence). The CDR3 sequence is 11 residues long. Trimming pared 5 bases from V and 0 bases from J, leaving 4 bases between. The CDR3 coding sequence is TGCAGTGCTGGTTACCAAGAGACCCAGTACTTC. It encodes CSAGYQETQYF.

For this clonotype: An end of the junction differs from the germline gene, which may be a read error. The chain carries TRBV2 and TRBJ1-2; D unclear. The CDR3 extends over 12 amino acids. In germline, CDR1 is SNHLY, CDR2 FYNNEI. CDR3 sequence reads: CASSVGSYDYTF. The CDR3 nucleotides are TGTGCCAGCAGTGTTGGGAGCTATGACTACACCTTC. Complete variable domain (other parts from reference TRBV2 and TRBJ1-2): EPEVTQTPSHQVTQMGQEVILRCVPISNHLYFYWYRQILGQKVEFLVSFYNNEISEKSEIFDDQFSVERPDGSNFTLKIRSTKLEDSAMYFCASSVGSYDYTFGSGTRLTVV.

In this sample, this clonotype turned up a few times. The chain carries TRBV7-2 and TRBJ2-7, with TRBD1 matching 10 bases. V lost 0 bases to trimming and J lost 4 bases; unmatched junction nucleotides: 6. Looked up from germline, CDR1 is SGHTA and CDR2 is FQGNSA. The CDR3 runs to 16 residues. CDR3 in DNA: TGTGCCAGCAGCTTAGCGCTTGGACAGGGGGGTTACGAGCAGTACTTC. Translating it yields CASSLALGQGGYEQYF.

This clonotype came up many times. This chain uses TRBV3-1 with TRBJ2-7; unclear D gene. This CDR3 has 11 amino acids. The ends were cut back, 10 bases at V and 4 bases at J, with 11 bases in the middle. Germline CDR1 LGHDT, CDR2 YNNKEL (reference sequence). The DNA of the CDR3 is TGTGCCACCCTGCCCCGGTACGAGCAGTACTTC. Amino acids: CATLPRYEQYF.

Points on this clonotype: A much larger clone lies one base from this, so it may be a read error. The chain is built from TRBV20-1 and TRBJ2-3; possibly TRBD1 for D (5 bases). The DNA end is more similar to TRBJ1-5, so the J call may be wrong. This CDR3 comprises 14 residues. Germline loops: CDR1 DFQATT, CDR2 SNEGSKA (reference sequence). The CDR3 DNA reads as TGCAGTGCTAGACAGGGCGGGAGAACAGATACGCAGCATTTT. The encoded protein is CSARQGGRTDTQHF.

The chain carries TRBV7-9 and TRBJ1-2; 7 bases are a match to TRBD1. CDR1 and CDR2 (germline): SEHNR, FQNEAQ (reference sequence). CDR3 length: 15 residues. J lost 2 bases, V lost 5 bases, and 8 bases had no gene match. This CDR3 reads CASSRTGARNYGYTF. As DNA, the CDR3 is TGTGCCAGCAGCCGTACAGGGGCGCGGAACTATGGCTACACCTTC.

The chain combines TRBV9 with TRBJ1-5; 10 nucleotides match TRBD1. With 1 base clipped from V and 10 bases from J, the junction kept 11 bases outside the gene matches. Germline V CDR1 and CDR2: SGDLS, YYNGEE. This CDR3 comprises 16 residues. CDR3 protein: CASSVRDRGYKGPQHF. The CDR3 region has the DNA TGTGCCAGCAGCGTACGGGACAGGGGTTATAAAGGACCCCAGCATTTT.

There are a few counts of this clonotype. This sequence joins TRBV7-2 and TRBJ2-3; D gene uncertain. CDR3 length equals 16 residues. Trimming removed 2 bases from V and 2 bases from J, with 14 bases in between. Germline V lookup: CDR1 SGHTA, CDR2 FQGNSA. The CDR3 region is CASSLSQLTSTDTQYF. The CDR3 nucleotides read TGTGCCAGCAGCTTAAGTCAGCTAACCTCCACAGATACGCAGTATTTT.

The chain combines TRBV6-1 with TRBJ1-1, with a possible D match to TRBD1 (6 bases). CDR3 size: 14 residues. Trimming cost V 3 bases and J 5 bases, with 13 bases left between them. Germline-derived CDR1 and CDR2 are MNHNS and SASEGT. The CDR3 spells CASSDSTGSTEAFF. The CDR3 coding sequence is TGTGCCAGCAGTGATTCAACAGGGTCAACTGAAGCTTTCTTT.

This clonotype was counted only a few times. This CDR3 is CASSATSGRGNEQFF. The CDR3 DNA follows: TGTGCCAGCAGTGCTACTAGCGGGAGGGGGAATGAGCAGTTCTTC. The rearrangement joins TRBV2 to TRBJ2-1, with 13 bases fitting TRBD2. This CDR3 contains 15 residues. Trimming took 4 bases from V and 7 from J; bases not matched to a gene: 4. Germline V CDR1 and CDR2: SNHLY, FYNNEI.